The 17 T cell receptor beta chains below all came from one sample that was sequenced in a study of early T cells in non-severe SARS-CoV-2 infection. Each CDR3 protein is one row after TCRdb ran MiXCR on the 5' RACE reads. The data show 75,000 to 100,000 distinct CDR3 sequences, around 14% seen once. The sequencing input was whole blood. The receptors originated from an adult who was a healthcare worker with PCR-confirmed SARS-CoV-2 infection or an uninfected control (not recorded which).

This clonotype came up a few times. The chain joins TRBV11-2 to TRBJ2-1; D is undetermined. Trimming left V 1 base short and J 0 bases short, with 10 bases between. The length of the CDR3 is 16 residues. Germline CDR1 reads SGHAT; CDR2 reads FQNNGV. CDR3 residues: CASSLGSRSSYNEQFF. DNA of the CDR3: TGTGCCAGCAGCTTAGGTAGCAGAAGCTCCTACAATGAGCAGTTCTTC.

This clonotype was detected only a few times. The chain combines TRBV4-1 with TRBJ2-1; no reliable D call. Trimming pared 0 bases from V and 9 bases from J, leaving 6 bases between. Germline loops: CDR1 MGHRA, CDR2 YSYEKL. The CDR3 runs 12 residues. DNA of the CDR3: TGCGCCAGCAGCCAAGATTATAGTGAGCAGTTCTTC. Amino acid sequence: CASSQDYSEQFF.

This clonotype was seen at least ten times. The chain has TRBV19 and TRBJ1-4; D unresolved. Germline V lookup: CDR1 LNHDA, CDR2 SQIVND (reference sequence). Trimming stripped 6 bases from V and 0 bases from J, with 8 bases between. CDR3 length: 14 residues. The DNA for the CDR3 is TGTGCCAGTAGCGAACGGTCAACTAATGAAAAACTGTTTTTT. Translating gives CASSERSTNEKLFF.

This clonotype was seen only a few times. The J gene is TRBJ1-1, the V gene TRBV20-1; possibly TRBD1 for D (6 bases). CDR3 length: 13 residues. Germline loops: CDR1 DFQATT, CDR2 SNEGSKA (reference sequence). V lost 5 bases and J 5 bases, leaving 15 bases between the germline ends. CDR3 amino acids: CSALGTLGTEAFF. As DNA, the CDR3 is TGCAGTGCTCTCGGGACACTGGGGACTGAAGCTTTCTTT.

As DNA, the CDR3 is TGTGCCAGCAGCTCGAACAGGGGCGAGGACACTGAAGCTTTCTTT. Amino acid sequence: CASSSNRGEDTEAFF. The genes are TRBV7-9 and TRBJ1-1; the match to TRBD1 covers 7 bases. The CDR3 is 15 amino acids. J was trimmed by 3 bases and V by 4 bases; bases with no gene match: 8. Germline V CDR1 and CDR2: SEHNR, FQNEAQ (reference sequence).

About this clonotype itself: A clone one base away is much larger, so this may be a read error. V and J are TRBV7-2 and TRBJ2-3; D is uncertain. CDR3 length: 13 amino acids. Trimming cost V 5 bases and J 0 bases, with 6 bases left between them. Germline V gene sequence: CDR1 SGHTA, CDR2 FQGNSA. As DNA, the CDR3 is TGTGCCAGCAGCATGGACAGCACAGATACGCAGTATTTT. Protein product: CASSMDSTDTQYF. Drawing the rest from reference TRBV7-2 and TRBJ2-3, the complete variable domain is GAGVSQSPSNKVTEKGKDVELRCDPISGHTALYWYRQSLGQGLEFLIYFQGNSAPDKSGLPSDRFSAERTGGSVSTLTIQRTQQEDSAVYLCASSMDSTDTQYFGPGTRLTVL.

The V and J genes are TRBV18 and TRBJ2-1; TRBD2 matches 9 bases. This CDR3 spans 14 amino acids. Germline lookup yields CDR1 KGHSH and CDR2 LQKENI. V trimming: 5 bases; J trimming: 6 bases; junction bases outside the gene matches: 5. The CDR3, as DNA: TGTGCCAGCTCAGCGACTAGCGGTTCCAATGAGCAGTTCTTC. As protein: CASSATSGSNEQFF.

This clonotype appeared a few times. This rearrangement joins TRBV11-2 to TRBJ1-1; D perhaps matches TRBD1 (6 bases). Between the trimmed V and J ends, which lost 0 bases and 2 bases, there was a span of 16 bases. CDR1 is SGHAT, CDR2 FQNNGV, per germline. The CDR3 loop spans 17 amino acids. The CDR3 sequence: CASSLELAGVLNTEAFF. The CDR3 bases are TGTGCCAGCAGCTTAGAGTTGGCAGGGGTTCTAAACACTGAAGCTTTCTTT.

This clonotype was recorded many times. V and J are TRBV7-6 and TRBJ2-1, with 7 bases that match TRBD1. Losses at the gene ends were 7 bases for V and 7 bases for J; bases not matched to a gene: 16. This CDR3 has 16 residues. Per the germline V gene, CDR1 is SGHVS and CDR2 is FNYEAQ. CDR3 in DNA: TGTGCCAGCACCTCTCGACAGGGCCCCTCCGGGAATGAGCAGTTCTTC. This sequence encodes CASTSRQGPSGNEQFF.

Many counts were recorded for this clonotype. J is TRBJ1-1 and V is TRBV7-2; D uncertain. The ends were cut back, 1 base at V and 0 bases at J, with 6 bases in the middle. CDR1 is SGHTA, CDR2 FQGNSA, per germline. The CDR3 extends over 14 amino acids. The CDR3 reads CASSLGPMNTEAFF. CDR3 DNA sequence: TGTGCCAGCAGCTTAGGTCCGATGAACACTGAAGCTTTCTTT. Filled out from reference TRBV7-2 and TRBJ1-1, the complete variable domain reads GAGVSQSPSNKVTEKGKDVELRCDPISGHTALYWYRQSLGQGLEFLIYFQGNSAPDKSGLPSDRFSAERTGGSVSTLTIQRTQQEDSAVYLCASSLGPMNTEAFFGQGTRLTVV.

The sample holds many counts of this clonotype. The V and J genes are TRBV9 and TRBJ1-2; D not certain. CDR1 and CDR2 from the germline V gene are SGDLS and YYNGEE. The CDR3 consists of 15 residues. V gave up 2 bases and J gave up 0 bases, with 11 bases separating them. The CDR3 region has the DNA TGTGCCAGCAGCGTGGAGGCAGTAGCTAACTATGGCTACACCTTC. Translating gives CASSVEAVANYGYTF. Looking up the rest from reference TRBV9 and TRBJ1-2 gives the full variable domain: DSGVTQTPKHLITATGQRVTLRCSPRSGDLSVYWYQQSLDQGLQFLIQYYNGEERAKGNILERFSAQQFPDLHSELNLSSLELGDSALYFCASSVEAVANYGYTFGSGTRLTVV.

This clonotype was recorded a few times. The chain combines TRBV6-2 or TRBV6-3 with TRBJ2-1; possible D gene TRBD1, 6 bases. The CDR3 contains 14 residues. The V gene lost 2 bases and the J gene lost 5 bases, with 10 bases spanning the gap. Germline lookup yields CDR1 MNHEY and CDR2 SVGEGT. The CDR3 loop reads CASSYGTRDNEQFF. CDR3 nucleotide sequence: TGTGCCAGCAGTTACGGGACACGGGACAATGAGCAGTTCTTC.

This clonotype appeared a few times. The V and J genes are TRBV20-1 and TRBJ2-2; 11 nucleotides align to TRBD2. With V trimmed by 2 bases and J by 8 bases, 4 bases remained unmatched. Germline V gene sequence: CDR1 DFQATT, CDR2 SNEGSKA (reference sequence). The CDR3 length is 14 residues. CDR3: CSARTSGRIGELFF. DNA of the CDR3: TGCAGTGCTAGAACTAGCGGGAGAATAGGGGAGCTGTTTTTT.

This clonotype has just a few counts. The chain couples TRBV15 to TRBJ2-4; D may be TRBD2 (5 bases). Germline-derived CDR1 and CDR2 are LNHNV and YYDKDF (reference sequence). The V and J ends lost 7 bases and 5 bases respectively, with 12 bases between them. The CDR3 totals 13 residues. This chain's CDR3 is CATTLRVQNIQYF. As DNA, the CDR3 is TGTGCCACCACCCTGAGGGTGCAAAACATTCAGTACTTC.

The rearrangement uses TRBV4-1 and TRBJ1-2; no clear D. The CDR3 loop spans 13 amino acids. Looked up from germline, CDR1 is MGHRA and CDR2 is YSYEKL. Trimming removed 2 bases from V and 2 bases from J, with 6 bases in between. CDR3 in amino acids: CASSQRENYGYTF. The DNA of the CDR3 is TGCGCCAGCAGCCAAAGGGAGAACTATGGCTACACCTTC.

The chain links TRBV9 to TRBJ2-7, with a possible D match to TRBD1 (5 bases). The CDR3 is made up of 12 amino acids. The V end was cut by 4 bases, the J end by 4 bases, with 9 bases between. The germline V gene has CDR1 SGDLS and CDR2 YYNGEE. The CDR3 nucleotides read TGTGCCAGCAGCCCCCAGGGATACGAGCAGTACTTC. Translating gives CASSPQGYEQYF.

This clonotype came up a few times. CDR3 residues: CASASPLAGAGYNEQFF. The CDR3 nucleotides read TGTGCCAGCGCCTCCCCACTAGCGGGAGCGGGCTACAATGAGCAGTTCTTC. This chain joins TRBV7-6 and TRBJ2-1; 11 nucleotides line up with TRBD2. CDR3 length: 17 amino acids. Germline V lookup: CDR1 SGHVS, CDR2 FNYEAQ. Trimming at V came to 8 bases and at J to 3 bases, leaving 12 bases not matched to a gene.